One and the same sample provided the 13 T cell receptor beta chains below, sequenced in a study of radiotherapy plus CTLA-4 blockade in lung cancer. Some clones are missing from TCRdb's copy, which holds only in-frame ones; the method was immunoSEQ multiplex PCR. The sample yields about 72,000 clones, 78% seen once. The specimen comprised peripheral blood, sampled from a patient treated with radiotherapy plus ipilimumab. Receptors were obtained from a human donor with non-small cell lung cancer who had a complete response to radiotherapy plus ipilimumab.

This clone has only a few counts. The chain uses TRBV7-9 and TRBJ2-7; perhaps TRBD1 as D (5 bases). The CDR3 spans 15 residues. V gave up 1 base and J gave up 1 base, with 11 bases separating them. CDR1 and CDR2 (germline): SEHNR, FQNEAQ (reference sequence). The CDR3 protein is CASSLEGRLSYEQYV. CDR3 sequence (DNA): TGTGCCAGCAGCTTAGAGGGGCGGTTATCCTACGAGCAGTACGTC.

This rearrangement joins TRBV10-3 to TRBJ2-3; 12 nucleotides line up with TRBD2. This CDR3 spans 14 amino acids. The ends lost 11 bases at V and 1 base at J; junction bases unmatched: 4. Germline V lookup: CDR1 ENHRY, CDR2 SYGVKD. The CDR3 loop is CAAGLAGRTDTQYF. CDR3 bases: TGTGCCGCCGGACTAGCGGGACGCACAGATACGCAGTATTTT.

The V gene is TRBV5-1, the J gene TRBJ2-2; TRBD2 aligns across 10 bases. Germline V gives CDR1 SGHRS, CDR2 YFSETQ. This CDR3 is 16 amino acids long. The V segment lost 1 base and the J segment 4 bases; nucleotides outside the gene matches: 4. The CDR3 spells CASSLWSSGGTGELFF. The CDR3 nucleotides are TGCGCCAGCAGCTTGTGGTCTAGCGGGGGCACCGGGGAGCTGTTTTTT.

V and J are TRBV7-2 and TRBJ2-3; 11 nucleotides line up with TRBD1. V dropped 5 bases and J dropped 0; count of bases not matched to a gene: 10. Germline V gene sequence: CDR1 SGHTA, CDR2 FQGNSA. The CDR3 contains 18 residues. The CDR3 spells CASSQSGTGGLSTDTQYF. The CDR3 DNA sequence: TGTGCCAGCAGCCAATCCGGGACAGGGGGTCTAAGCACAGATACGCAGTATTTT.

CDR3 nucleotide sequence: TGTGCCAGCAGCTTAGTGGGGGGAGCTAGCACAGATACGCAGTATTTT. Amino acids: CASSLVGGASTDTQYF. V usage is TRBV7-6 and J usage is TRBJ2-3, with D perhaps matching TRBD2 (6 bases). Trimming cost V 1 base and J 0 bases, with 11 bases left between them. This CDR3 comprises 16 residues. Germline CDR1 is SGHVS and CDR2 is FNYEAQ.

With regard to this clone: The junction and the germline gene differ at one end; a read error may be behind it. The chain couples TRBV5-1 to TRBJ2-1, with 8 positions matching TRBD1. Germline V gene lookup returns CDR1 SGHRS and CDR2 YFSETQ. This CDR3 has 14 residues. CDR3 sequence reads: CASSLEAGGRDYLF. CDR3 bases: TGCGCCAGCAGCTTGGAGGCAGGGGGCCGCGACTACCTCTTC. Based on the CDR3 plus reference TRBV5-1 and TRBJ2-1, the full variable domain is KAGVTQTPRYLIKTRGQQVTLSCSPISGHRSVSWYQQTPGQGLQFLFEYFSETQRNKGNFPGRFSGRQFSNSRSEMNVSTLELGDSALYLCASSLEAGGRDYLFGPGTRLTVL.

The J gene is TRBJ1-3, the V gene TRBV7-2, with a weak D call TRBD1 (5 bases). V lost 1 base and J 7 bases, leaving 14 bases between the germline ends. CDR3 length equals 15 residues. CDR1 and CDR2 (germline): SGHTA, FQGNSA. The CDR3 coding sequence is TGTGCCAGCAGCTTAGGGGGCAGGGTACGGAACACCATATATTTT. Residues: CASSLGGRVRNTIYF.

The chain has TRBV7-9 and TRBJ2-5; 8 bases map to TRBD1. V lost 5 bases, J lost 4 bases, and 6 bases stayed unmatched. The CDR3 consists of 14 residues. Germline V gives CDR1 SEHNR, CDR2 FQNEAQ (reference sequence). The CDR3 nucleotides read TGTGCCAGCAGCCGAGCGACAGGGGCAGAGACCCAGTACTTC. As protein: CASSRATGAETQYF.

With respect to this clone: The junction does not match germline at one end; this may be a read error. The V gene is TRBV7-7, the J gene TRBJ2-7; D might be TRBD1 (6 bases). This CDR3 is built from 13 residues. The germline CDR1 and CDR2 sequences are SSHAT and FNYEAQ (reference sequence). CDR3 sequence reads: CASSLEQGYEQYF. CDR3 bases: TGTGCTAGCAGCTTAGAACAGGGCTACGAGCAGTACTTC.

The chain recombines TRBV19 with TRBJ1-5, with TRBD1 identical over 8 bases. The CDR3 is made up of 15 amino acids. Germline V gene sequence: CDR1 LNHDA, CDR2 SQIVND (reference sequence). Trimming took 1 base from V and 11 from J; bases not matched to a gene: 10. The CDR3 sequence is CASSIGQGPRGSQHF. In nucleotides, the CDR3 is TGTGCCAGTAGTATAGGACAGGGGCCACGGGGGTCCCAGCATTTT.

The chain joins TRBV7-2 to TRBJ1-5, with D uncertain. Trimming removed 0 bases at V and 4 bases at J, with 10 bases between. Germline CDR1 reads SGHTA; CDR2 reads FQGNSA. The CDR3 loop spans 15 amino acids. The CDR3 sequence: CASSLASQNNQPQHF. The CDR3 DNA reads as TGTGCCAGCAGCTTAGCTTCACAGAATAATCAGCCCCAGCATTTT.

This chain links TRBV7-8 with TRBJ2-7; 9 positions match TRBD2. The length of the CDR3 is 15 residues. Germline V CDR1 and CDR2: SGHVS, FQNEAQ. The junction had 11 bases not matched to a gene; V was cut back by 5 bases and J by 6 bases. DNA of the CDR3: TGTGCCAGCAGCGATAGTAGCGGGAGATTGAGCGAGCAGTACGTC. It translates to CASSDSSGRLSEQYV.

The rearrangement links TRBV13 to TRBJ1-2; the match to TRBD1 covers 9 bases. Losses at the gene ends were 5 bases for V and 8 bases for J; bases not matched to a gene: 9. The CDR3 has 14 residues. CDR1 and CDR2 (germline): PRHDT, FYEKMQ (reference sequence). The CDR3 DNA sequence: TGTGCCAGCAGCCGGGACAGGGTCTCGGGCGGCTACACCTTC. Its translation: CASSRDRVSGGYTF.